This T cell receptor (beta chain) is drawn from a study of regulatory T cells in long-lasting Graves disease. General study results and limits: Accuracy may have suffered from the small sample size.

Arm-PCR with iRepertoire HTBI primers amplified the CDR3 regions for these TCR beta libraries. Via MiXCR, TCRdb re-called the multiplex PCR reads, giving one row per CDR3 protein. The data contain about 310,000 distinct CDR3 sequences, 18% of them seen just once; the ten biggest clones take up less than 45%. Germline trimming cut 0 bases from V and 5 bases from J; bases unmatched to any gene: 8. Germline V CDR1 and CDR2: SGHRS, YFSETQ. This CDR3 contains 16 residues. Regarding time point: newly diagnosed GD, antithyroid drugs for less than 3 months. Extracted PBMC RNA gave rise to the TCR library. This clonotype was counted ten times or more. What it binds is unknown.

The sequenced sample was peripheral blood mononuclear cells (PBMCs), obtained at new diagnosis, from a patient treated with antithyroid drugs. The receptor's source is a female donor with Graves disease. The V and J genes are TRBV5-1 and TRBJ2-3; 8 bases align to TRBD2. CDR3 DNA: TGCGCCAGCAGCTTGGTTAGGGGACTAGTAGAAGATACGCAGTATTTT. Translation: CASSLVRGLVEDTQYF.